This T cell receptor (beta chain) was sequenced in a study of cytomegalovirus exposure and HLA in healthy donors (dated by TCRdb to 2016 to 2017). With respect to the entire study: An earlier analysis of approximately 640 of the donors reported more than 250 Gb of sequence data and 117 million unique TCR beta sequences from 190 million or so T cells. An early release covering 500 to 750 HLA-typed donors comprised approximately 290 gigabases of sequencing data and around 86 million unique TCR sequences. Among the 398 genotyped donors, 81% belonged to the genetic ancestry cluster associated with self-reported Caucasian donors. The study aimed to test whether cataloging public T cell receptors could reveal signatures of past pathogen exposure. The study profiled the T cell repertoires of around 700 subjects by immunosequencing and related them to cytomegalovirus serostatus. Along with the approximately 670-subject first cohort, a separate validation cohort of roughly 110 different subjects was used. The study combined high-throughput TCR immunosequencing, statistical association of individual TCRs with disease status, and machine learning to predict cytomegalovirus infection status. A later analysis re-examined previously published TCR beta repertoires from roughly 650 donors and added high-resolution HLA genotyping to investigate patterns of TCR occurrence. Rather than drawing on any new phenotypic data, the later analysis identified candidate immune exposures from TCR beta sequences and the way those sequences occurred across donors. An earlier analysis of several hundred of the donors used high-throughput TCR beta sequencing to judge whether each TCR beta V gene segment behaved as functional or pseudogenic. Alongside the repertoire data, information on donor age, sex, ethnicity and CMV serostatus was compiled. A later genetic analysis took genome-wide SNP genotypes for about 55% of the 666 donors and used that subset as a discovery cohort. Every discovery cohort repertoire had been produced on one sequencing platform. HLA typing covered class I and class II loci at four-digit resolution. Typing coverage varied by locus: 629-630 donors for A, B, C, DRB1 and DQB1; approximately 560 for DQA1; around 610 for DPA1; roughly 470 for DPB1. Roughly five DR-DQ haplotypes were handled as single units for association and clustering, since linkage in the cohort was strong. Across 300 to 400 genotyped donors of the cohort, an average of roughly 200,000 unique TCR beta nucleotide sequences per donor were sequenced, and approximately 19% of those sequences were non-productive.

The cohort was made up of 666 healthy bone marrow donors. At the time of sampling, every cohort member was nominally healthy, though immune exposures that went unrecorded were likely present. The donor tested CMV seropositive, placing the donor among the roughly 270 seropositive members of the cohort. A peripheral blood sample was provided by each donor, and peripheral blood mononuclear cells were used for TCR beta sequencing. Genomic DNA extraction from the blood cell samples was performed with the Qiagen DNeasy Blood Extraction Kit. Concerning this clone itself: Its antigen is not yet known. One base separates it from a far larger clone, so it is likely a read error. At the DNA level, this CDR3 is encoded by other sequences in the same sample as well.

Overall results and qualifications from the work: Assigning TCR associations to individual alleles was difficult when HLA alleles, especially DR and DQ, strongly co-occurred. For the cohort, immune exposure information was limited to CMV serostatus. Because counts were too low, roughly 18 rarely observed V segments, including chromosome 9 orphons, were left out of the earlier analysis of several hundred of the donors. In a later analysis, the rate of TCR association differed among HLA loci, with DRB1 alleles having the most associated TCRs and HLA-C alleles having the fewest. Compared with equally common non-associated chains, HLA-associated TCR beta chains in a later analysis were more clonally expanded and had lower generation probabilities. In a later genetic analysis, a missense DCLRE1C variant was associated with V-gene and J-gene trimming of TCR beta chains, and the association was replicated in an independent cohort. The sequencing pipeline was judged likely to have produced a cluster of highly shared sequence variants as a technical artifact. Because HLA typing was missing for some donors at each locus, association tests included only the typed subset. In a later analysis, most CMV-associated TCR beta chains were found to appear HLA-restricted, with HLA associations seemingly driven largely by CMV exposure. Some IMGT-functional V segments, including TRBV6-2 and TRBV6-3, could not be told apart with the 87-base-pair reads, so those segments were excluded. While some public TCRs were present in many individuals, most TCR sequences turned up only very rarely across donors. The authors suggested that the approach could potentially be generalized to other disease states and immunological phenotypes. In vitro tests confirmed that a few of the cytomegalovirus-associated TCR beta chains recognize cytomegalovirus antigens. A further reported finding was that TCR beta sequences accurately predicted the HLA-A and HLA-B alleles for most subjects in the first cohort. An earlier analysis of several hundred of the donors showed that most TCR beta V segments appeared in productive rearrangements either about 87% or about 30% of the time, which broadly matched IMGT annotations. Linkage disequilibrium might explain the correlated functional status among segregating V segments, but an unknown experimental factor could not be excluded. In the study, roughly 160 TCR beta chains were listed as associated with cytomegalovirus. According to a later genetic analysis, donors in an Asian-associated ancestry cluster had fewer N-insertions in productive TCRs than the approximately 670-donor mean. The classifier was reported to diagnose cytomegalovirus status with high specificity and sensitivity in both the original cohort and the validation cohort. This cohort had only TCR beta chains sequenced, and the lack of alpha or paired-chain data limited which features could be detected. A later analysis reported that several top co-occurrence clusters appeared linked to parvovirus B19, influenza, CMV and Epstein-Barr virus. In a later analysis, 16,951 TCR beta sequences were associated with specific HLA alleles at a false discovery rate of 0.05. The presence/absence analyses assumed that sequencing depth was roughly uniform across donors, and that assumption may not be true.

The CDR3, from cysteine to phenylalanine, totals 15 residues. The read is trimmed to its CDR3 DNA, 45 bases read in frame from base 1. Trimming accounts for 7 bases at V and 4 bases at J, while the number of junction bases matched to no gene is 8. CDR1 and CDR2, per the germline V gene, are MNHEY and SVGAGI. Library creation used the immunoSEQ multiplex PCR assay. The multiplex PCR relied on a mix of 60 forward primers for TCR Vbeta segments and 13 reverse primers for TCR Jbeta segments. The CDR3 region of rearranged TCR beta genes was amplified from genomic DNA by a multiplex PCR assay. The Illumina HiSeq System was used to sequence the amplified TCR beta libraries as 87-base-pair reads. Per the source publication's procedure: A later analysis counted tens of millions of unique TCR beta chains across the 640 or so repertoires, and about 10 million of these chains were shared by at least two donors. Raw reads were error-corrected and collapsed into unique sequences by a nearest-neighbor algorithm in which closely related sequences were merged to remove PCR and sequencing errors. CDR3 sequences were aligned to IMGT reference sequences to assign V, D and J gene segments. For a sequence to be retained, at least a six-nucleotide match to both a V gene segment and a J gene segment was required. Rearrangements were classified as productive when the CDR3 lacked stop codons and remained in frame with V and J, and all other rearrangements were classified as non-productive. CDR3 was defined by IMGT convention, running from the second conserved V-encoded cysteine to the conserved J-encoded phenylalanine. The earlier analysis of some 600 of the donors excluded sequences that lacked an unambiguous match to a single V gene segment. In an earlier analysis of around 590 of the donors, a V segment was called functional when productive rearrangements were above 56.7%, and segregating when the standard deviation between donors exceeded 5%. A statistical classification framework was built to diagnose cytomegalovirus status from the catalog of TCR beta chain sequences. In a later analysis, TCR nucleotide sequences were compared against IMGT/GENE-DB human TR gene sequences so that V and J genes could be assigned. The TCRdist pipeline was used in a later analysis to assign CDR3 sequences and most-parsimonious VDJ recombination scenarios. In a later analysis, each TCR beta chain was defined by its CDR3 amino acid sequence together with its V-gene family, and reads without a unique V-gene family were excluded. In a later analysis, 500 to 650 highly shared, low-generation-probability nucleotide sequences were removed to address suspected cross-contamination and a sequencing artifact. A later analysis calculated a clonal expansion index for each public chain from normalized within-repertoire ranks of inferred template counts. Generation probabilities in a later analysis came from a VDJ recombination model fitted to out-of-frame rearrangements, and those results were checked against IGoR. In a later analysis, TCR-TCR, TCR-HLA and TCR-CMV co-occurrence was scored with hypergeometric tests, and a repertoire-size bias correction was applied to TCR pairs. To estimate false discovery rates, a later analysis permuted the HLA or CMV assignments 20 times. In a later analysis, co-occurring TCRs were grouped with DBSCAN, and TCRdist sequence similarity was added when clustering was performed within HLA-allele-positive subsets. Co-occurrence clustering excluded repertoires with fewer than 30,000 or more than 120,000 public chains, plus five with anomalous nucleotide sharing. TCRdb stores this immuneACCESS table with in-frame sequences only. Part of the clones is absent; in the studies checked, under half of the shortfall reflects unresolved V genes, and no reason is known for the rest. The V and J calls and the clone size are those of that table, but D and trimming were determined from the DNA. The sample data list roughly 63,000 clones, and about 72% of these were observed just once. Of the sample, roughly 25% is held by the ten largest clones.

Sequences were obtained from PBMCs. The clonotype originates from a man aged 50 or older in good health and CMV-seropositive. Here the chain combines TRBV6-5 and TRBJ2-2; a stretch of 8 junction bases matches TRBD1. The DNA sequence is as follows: TGTGCCAGCACCCCGTTGGACAGGGTCACCGGGGAGCTGTTTTTT. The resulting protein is CASTPLDRVTGELFF.